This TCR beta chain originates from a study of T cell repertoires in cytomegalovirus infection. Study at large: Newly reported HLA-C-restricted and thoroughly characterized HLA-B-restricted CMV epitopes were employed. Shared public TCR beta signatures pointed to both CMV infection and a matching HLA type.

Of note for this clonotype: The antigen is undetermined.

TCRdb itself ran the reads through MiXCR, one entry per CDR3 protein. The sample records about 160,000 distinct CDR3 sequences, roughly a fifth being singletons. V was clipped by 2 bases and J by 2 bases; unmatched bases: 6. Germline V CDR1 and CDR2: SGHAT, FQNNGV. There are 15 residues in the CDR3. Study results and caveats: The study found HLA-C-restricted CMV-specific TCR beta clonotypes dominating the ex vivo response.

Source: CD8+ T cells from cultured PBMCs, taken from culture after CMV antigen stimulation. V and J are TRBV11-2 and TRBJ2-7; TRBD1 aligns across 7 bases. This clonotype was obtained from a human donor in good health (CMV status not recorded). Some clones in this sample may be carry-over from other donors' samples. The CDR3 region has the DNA TGTGCCAGCAGCTTATCCCGGGACAGCGCCTACGAGCAGTACTTC. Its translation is CASSLSRDSAYEQYF. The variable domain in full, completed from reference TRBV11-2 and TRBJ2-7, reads EAGVAQSPRYKIIEKRQSVAFWCNPISGHATLYWYQQILGQGPKLLIQFQNNGVVDDSQLPKDRFSAERLKGVDSTLKIQPAKLEDSAVYLCASSLSRDSAYEQYFGPGTRLTVT.